These T cell receptor beta chains were read from a single sample in a study of cytomegalovirus exposure and HLA in healthy donors. Clones were read by immunoSEQ multiplex PCR, and TCRdb kept only the in-frame ones, dropping some. The table lists over 150,000 clones, 85% to 90% of them singletons. What was sequenced was PBMCs. These receptors all come from a human donor in good health. CDR3s include the opening cysteine and the closing phenylalanine or tryptophan. Fields, in order: J gene, clone size, V gene, CDR3 length, CDR3 protein. Only part of the rows carry a size: once, few, many, or a class if the clone is expanded.

j_gene: TRBJ2-1
abundance: .
v_gene: TRBV18
len: 18
CDR3aa: CASSSGLAGELSYNEQFF

j_gene: TRBJ1-2
abundance: .
v_gene: TRBV6-1
len: 15
CDR3aa: CASSESGTGAFGYTF

j_gene: TRBJ2-4
abundance: .
v_gene: TRBV4-1
len: 13
CDR3aa: CASSQTTMDIQYF

j_gene: TRBJ2-1
abundance: .
v_gene: TRBV15
len: 15
CDR3aa: CATEEWGGISNEQFF

j_gene: TRBJ2-2
abundance: few
v_gene: TRBV9
len: 15
CDR3aa: CASSVAFQYTGELFF

j_gene: TRBJ2-7
abundance: .
v_gene: TRBV5-5
len: 15
CDR3aa: CASSSLTSGSYEQYF

j_gene: TRBJ1-6
abundance: .
v_gene: TRBV19
len: 15
CDR3aa: CASSSEDRPNSPLHF

j_gene: TRBJ2-1
abundance: .
v_gene: TRBV5-4
len: 15
CDR3aa: CASSLLSGGYNEQFF

j_gene: TRBJ1-2
abundance: .
v_gene: TRBV5-6
len: 14
CDR3aa: CASSLGGWNYGYTF

j_gene: TRBJ2-2
abundance: once
v_gene: TRBV9
len: 20
CDR3aa: CASSGLSTISPGQGAGELFF

j_gene: TRBJ1-2
abundance: once
v_gene: TRBV27
len: 14
CDR3aa: CASLSVGTGHGYTF

j_gene: TRBJ2-1
abundance: .
v_gene: TRBV10-3
len: 18
CDR3aa: CAISESGQAINSYNEQFF

j_gene: TRBJ2-7
abundance: .
v_gene: TRBV7-8
len: 14
CDR3aa: CASSLGPGAGEQYF

j_gene: TRBJ1-1
abundance: .
v_gene: TRBV5-4
len: 16
CDR3aa: CASSLDRGLGDTEAFF

j_gene: TRBJ1-1
abundance: .
v_gene: TRBV7-8
len: 14
CDR3aa: CASSYTVLNTEAFF

j_gene: TRBJ2-5
abundance: .
v_gene: TRBV11-1
len: 17
CDR3aa: CASRPIPGGAPWETQYF

j_gene: TRBJ2-1
abundance: .
v_gene: TRBV27
len: 15
CDR3aa: CASSVPGTGGNEQFF

j_gene: TRBJ1-1
abundance: .
v_gene: TRBV5-1
len: 14
CDR3aa: CASSPPGVNTEAFF

j_gene: TRBJ2-1
abundance: .
v_gene: TRBV7-3
len: 16
CDR3aa: CASSLTLGGASAEQFF

j_gene: TRBJ1-1
abundance: .
v_gene: TRBV19
len: 12
CDR3aa: CASMAGQGRAFF

j_gene: TRBJ2-7
abundance: .
v_gene: TRBV5-4
len: 12
CDR3aa: CASSLVGVEQYF

j_gene: TRBJ1-4
abundance: .
v_gene: TRBV18
len: 15
CDR3aa: CASSEYRATNEKLFF

j_gene: TRBJ1-1
abundance: .
v_gene: TRBV9
len: 14
CDR3aa: CASTPVGVNTEAFF

j_gene: TRBJ1-5
abundance: .
v_gene: TRBV6-5
len: 13
CDR3aa: CASRTGANQPQHF

j_gene: TRBJ2-3
abundance: .
v_gene: TRBV5-4
len: 15
CDR3aa: CASSFPAGEADTQYF

j_gene: TRBJ1-3
abundance: .
v_gene: TRBV27
len: 14
CDR3aa: CASKGGLAGNTIYF

j_gene: TRBJ2-3
abundance: .
v_gene: TRBV7-2
len: 16
CDR3aa: CASSYIPSDITDTQYF

j_gene: TRBJ1-1
abundance: many
v_gene: TRBV6-1
len: 13
CDR3aa: CASGTGFETEAFF

j_gene: TRBJ1-6
abundance: .
v_gene: TRBV7-2
len: 15
CDR3aa: CASSSSDRSYSPLHF

j_gene: TRBJ2-1
abundance: .
v_gene: TRBV6-4
len: 13
CDR3aa: CASSARENNEQFF

j_gene: TRBJ2-1
abundance: once
v_gene: TRBV13
len: 16
CDR3aa: CASSFMGLAGVNEQFF

j_gene: TRBJ2-1
abundance: once
v_gene: TRBV29-1
len: 14
CDR3aa: CSVLGSGAYNEQFF

j_gene: TRBJ1-1
abundance: .
v_gene: TRBV13
len: 12
CDR3aa: CASSPRDTEAFF

j_gene: TRBJ1-1
abundance: .
v_gene: TRBV7-2
len: 16
CDR3aa: CASSLAGTGVNTEAFF

j_gene: TRBJ2-7
abundance: .
v_gene: TRBV28
len: 12
CDR3aa: CASRERVGEQYF

j_gene: TRBJ1-1
abundance: .
v_gene: TRBV14
len: 13
CDR3aa: CASSRGLNTEAFF

j_gene: TRBJ1-2
abundance: .
v_gene: TRBV7-2
len: 13
CDR3aa: CASNRLRGEGYTF

j_gene: TRBJ2-7
abundance: .
v_gene: TRBV11-3
len: 19
CDR3aa: CASSSLRDRIPNYSYEQYF

j_gene: TRBJ2-1
abundance: .
v_gene: TRBV2
len: 15
CDR3aa: CASSEGLAGYNEQFF

j_gene: TRBJ1-2
abundance: few
v_gene: TRBV10-1
len: 14
CDR3aa: CARLRQSSNYGYTF

j_gene: TRBJ2-7
abundance: .
v_gene: TRBV11-3
len: 13
CDR3aa: CASSRTGINEQYF

j_gene: TRBJ2-7
abundance: .
v_gene: TRBV2
len: 15
CDR3aa: CASSDVRGPRYEQYF

j_gene: TRBJ1-1
abundance: .
v_gene: TRBV11-1
len: 16
CDR3aa: CASSLQGGLGNTEAFF

j_gene: TRBJ1-4
abundance: .
v_gene: TRBV6-1
len: 14
CDR3aa: CASKPQGGNEKLFF

j_gene: TRBJ1-2
abundance: .
v_gene: TRBV7-9
len: 15
CDR3aa: CASSLASRGDYGYTF

j_gene: TRBJ1-1
abundance: once
v_gene: TRBV28
len: 14
CDR3aa: CASTPRQGLTEAFF

j_gene: TRBJ1-1
abundance: .
v_gene: TRBV7-8
len: 15
CDR3aa: CASTQGQGRNTEAFF

j_gene: TRBJ1-1
abundance: .
v_gene: TRBV7-9
len: 14
CDR3aa: CASSLAGGDSEAFF

j_gene: TRBJ1-5
abundance: .
v_gene: TRBV5-1
len: 13
CDR3aa: CASSLGRGQPQHF

j_gene: TRBJ1-4
abundance: .
v_gene: TRBV30
len: 12
CDR3aa: CAWSVRGEKLFF

j_gene: TRBJ2-1
abundance: .
v_gene: TRBV29-1
len: 13
CDR3aa: CSVERSSYNEQFF

j_gene: TRBJ1-1
abundance: .
v_gene: TRBV5-1
len: 15
CDR3aa: CASSLEPTVNTEAFF

j_gene: TRBJ2-5
abundance: .
v_gene: TRBV27
len: 13
CDR3aa: CASKTSGRETQYF

j_gene: TRBJ2-7
abundance: .
v_gene: TRBV19
len: 13
CDR3aa: CASSKDRGYEQYF

j_gene: TRBJ2-5
abundance: few
v_gene: TRBV28
len: 17
CDR3aa: CASSQQMSQRERETQYF

j_gene: TRBJ2-4
abundance: .
v_gene: TRBV5-6
len: 18
CDR3aa: CASSLRTGGSQAKNIQYF

j_gene: TRBJ2-7
abundance: .
v_gene: TRBV27
len: 14
CDR3aa: CASSFSGSSYEQYF